This T cell receptor (beta chain) is drawn from a study of cytomegalovirus exposure and HLA in healthy donors. Study-level findings and limits: According to a later analysis, donors in an Asian-associated ancestry cluster reportedly had fewer N-insertions than the 666-donor mean. The authors enumerated some 170 TCR beta chains as linked to cytomegalovirus.

In the PCR, 60 Vbeta and 13 Jbeta primers were used. In the authors' workflow: Roughly 83 million unique TCR beta chains, roughly 11 million of them shared, were counted by a later analysis. Profiling relied on immunoSEQ multiplex PCR, and the TCRdb table lists in-frame clones only, not all of them. For V, J and clone size, that table is used; D and trimming come from the DNA. This sample carries 150,000 to 200,000 clones, 65% to 80% of them seen once, and the ten largest clones take 4% to 4.5%. V was shortened by 4 bases and J by 0 bases, with 8 bases between the two germline ends. The germline V gene encodes CDR1 SGHRS and CDR2 YFSETQ. The length of the CDR3 is 14 residues. On this clone itself: The antigen is unknown.

The chain links TRBV5-1 to TRBJ2-1; D remains unclear. The clonotype comes from a woman in her thirties in good health and CMV-seropositive. The sequenced sample consisted of PBMCs. The CDR3, as DNA: TGCGCCAGCAGCGTACAGAGCTCCTACAATGAGCAGTTCTTC. Encoded protein: CASSVQSSYNEQFF.